The 22 T cell receptor beta chains below all came from one sample that was sequenced in a study of T cells in Graves' hyperthyroidism and ophthalmopathy. Authors of the study amplified TCR beta CDR3 regions from RNA transcripts. HTBI primers were employed in a first-round RT-PCR of the TCR CDR3. TCRdb passed the multiplex PCR reads through MiXCR, listing each CDR3 protein once. The sample includes fewer than 550,000 distinct CDR3 sequences, approximately 14% seen only once; the top ten take 13% to 15%. The sequenced material came from blood. The receptors derive from a woman aged 18-35 years with Graves' hyperthyroidism.

This chain uses TRBV10-3 with TRBJ1-5; D gene uncertain. Trimming removed 2 bases from V and 0 bases from J, with 8 bases in between. CDR3 size: 15 residues. Germline CDR1 is ENHRY and CDR2 is SYGVKD. CDR3 sequence reads: CAISEGLNSNQPQHF. The DNA of the CDR3 is TGTGCCATCAGTGAGGGACTGAATAGCAATCAGCCCCAGCATTTT.

Only a few counts were recorded for this clonotype. This may arise from a read error, as a much more abundant clone is one base away. The V and J genes are TRBV28 and TRBJ1-1, with TRBD1 matching 10 bases. Germline values: CDR1 MDHEN, CDR2 SYDVKM. This CDR3 is 16 amino acids long. The DNA of the CDR3 is TGTGCCAGCAGCTCGAACGACAGGGGGCAATACACTGAAGCTTCCTTT. It is translated as CASSSNDRGQYTEASF.

J is TRBJ2-5 and V is TRBV25-1; TRBD1 is a possible D gene (6 bases). V was pared by 3 bases and J by 5 bases, with 16 bases between. This CDR3 contains 15 residues. Germline V gives CDR1 MGHDK, CDR2 SYGVNS. The CDR3 spells CASSDPGHRGETQYF. Here the CDR3 DNA reads TGTGCCAGCAGTGACCCGGGACACCGAGGGGAGACCCAGTACTTC.

The chain joins TRBV2 to TRBJ1-6; 10 bases line up with TRBD1. The CDR3 totals 15 residues. The trim removed 7 bases at V and 7 bases at J, leaving 7 bases unmatched. Germline lookup yields CDR1 SNHLY and CDR2 FYNNEI. The CDR3 loop is CASNTDRGSNSPLHF. CDR3 DNA: TGTGCCAGCAATACGGACAGGGGGTCGAATTCACCCCTCCACTTT.

The chain has TRBV5-4 and TRBJ1-2; D is ambiguous. Germline lookup yields CDR1 SGHNT and CDR2 YYREEE (reference sequence). Trimming took 4 bases from V and 5 from J, leaving 15 bases between them. The CDR3 loop spans 14 amino acids. CDR3 sequence reads: CASSPGLELYGYTF. CDR3 nucleotide sequence: TGTGCCAGCAGCCCCGGACTGGAGCTTTATGGCTACACCTTC.

This clonotype has a handful of counts. The V gene is TRBV20-1, the J gene TRBJ2-7; D ambiguous. The CDR3 spans 13 residues. The V end was cut by 1 base, the J end by 2 bases, with 9 bases between. The germline V gene has CDR1 DFQATT and CDR2 SNEGSKA (reference sequence). CDR3 coding DNA: TGCAGTGCTAGAGGACCCAGACCCTACGAGCAGTACTTC. This encodes CSARGPRPYEQYF.

The chain recombines TRBV19 with TRBJ2-1; 8 positions agree with TRBD2. Germline lookup yields CDR1 LNHDA and CDR2 SQIVND (reference sequence). CDR3 length: 15 amino acids. The V and J ends lost 3 bases and 3 bases, in that order; junction bases with no gene match: 4. CDR3 sequence: CASSMSSGNYNEQFF. In nucleotides, the CDR3 is TGTGCCAGTAGTATGAGTAGCGGGAACTACAATGAGCAGTTCTTC.

Many counts were recorded for this clonotype. The chain combines TRBV28 with TRBJ1-2, with D maybe TRBD1 (6 bases). The CDR3 has 14 amino acids. With 2 bases removed from V and 7 bases from J, the gap between germline ends came to 14 bases. Germline V gene sequence: CDR1 MDHEN, CDR2 SYDVKM. CDR3 nucleotides: TGTGCCAGCAGTTTAAGCCCGACAGGTACTGGCTACACCTTC. Protein sequence: CASSLSPTGTGYTF.

This clonotype has just a few counts. V gene TRBV29-1 combines with J gene TRBJ1-5, with no clear D. Germline V gene sequence: CDR1 SQVTM, CDR2 ANQGSEA. This CDR3 spans 12 amino acids. The V end was cut by 4 bases, the J end by 4 bases, with 8 bases between. The CDR3 DNA sequence: TGCAGCGTTGGGGCAACAAATCAGCCCCAGCATTTT. Protein sequence: CSVGATNQPQHF.

V is TRBV20-1 and J is TRBJ1-5, with D unclear. The CDR3 loop spans 11 amino acids. The germline V and J ends were trimmed by 1 base and 6 bases, with 4 bases remaining between them. Germline assignment: CDR1 DFQATT and CDR2 SNEGSKA (reference sequence). Here the CDR3 DNA reads TGCAGTGCTAGAGTCGGTCAGCCCCAGCATTTT. It is translated as CSARVGQPQHF.

This sequence joins TRBV6-1 and TRBJ1-1; D is unclear. CDR3 length equals 16 residues. Trimming took off 4 bases at V and 0 bases at J, with 15 bases between the two ends. The V gene's germline CDR1 is MNHNS and CDR2 SASEGT. CDR3 sequence (DNA): TGTGCCAGCAGTGTCCGGAGGCTGATGCTGAACACTGAAGCTTTCTTT. This encodes CASSVRRLMLNTEAFF.

The rearrangement links TRBV9 to TRBJ2-3, with D unclear. The CDR3 runs 14 residues. The V end was cut by 0 bases, the J end by 5 bases, with 10 bases between. Germline CDR1 reads SGDLS; CDR2 reads YYNGEE. The CDR3 DNA reads as TGTGCCAGCAGCGTAGAACCCGACGGAGATACGCAGTATTTT. This sequence encodes CASSVEPDGDTQYF.

In this sample, this clonotype turned up many times. This chain joins TRBV28 and TRBJ1-1; D ambiguous. The germline V and J ends were trimmed by 8 bases and 5 bases, with 9 bases remaining between them. The germline V gene encodes CDR1 MDHEN and CDR2 SYDVKM. There are 11 residues in the CDR3. This CDR3 is CASPSRTEAFF. The CDR3, as DNA: TGTGCCAGCCCTTCCCGGACTGAAGCTTTCTTT.

The chain carries TRBV6-1 and TRBJ1-1; TRBD1 is a possible D gene (5 bases). The V gene lost 4 bases and the J gene lost 6 bases, with 15 bases spanning the gap. CDR1 and CDR2 from the germline V gene are MNHNS and SASEGT. The CDR3 spans 14 residues. CDR3 in amino acids: CASSGTRDFSEAFF. The CDR3 bases are TGTGCCAGCAGTGGCACCAGGGACTTCTCTGAAGCTTTCTTT.

There are many counts of this clonotype. V and J are TRBV29-1 and TRBJ2-4; D perhaps matches TRBD1 (6 bases). Trimming took off 4 bases at V and 6 bases at J, with 19 bases between the two ends. This CDR3 has 15 residues. Germline V gene lookup returns CDR1 SQVTM and CDR2 ANQGSEA. CDR3 residues: CSVAIDRTQGNIQYF. The CDR3 bases are TGCAGCGTTGCAATTGACAGGACGCAGGGAAACATTCAGTACTTC.

This clonotype was recorded a few times. The J gene is TRBJ2-7, the V gene TRBV4-1; D unresolved. The CDR3 consists of 16 residues. Germline V lookup: CDR1 MGHRA, CDR2 YSYEKL. Trimming took off 2 bases at V and 5 bases at J, with 19 bases between the two ends. Here the CDR3 reads CASSQIWAAPSHEQYF. In nucleotides, the CDR3 is TGCGCCAGCAGCCAAATATGGGCAGCGCCTTCCCACGAGCAGTACTTC.

The chain uses TRBV19 and TRBJ1-5; TRBD1 matches at 7 bases. This CDR3 region has 15 residues. In germline, CDR1 is LNHDA, CDR2 SQIVND (reference sequence). Trimming took 3 bases from V and 6 from J; bases not matched to a gene: 8. The CDR3 spells CASSIARGGSQPQHF. The CDR3 DNA follows: TGTGCCAGTAGTATTGCCAGGGGGGGCAGTCAGCCCCAGCATTTT.

The V gene is TRBV20-1, the J gene TRBJ2-3; D is perhaps TRBD2 (6 bases). V lost 0 bases and J 3 bases, leaving 10 bases between the germline ends. The CDR3 loop spans 14 amino acids. Germline CDR1 and CDR2: DFQATT and SNEGSKA (reference sequence). In DNA, the CDR3 is TGCAGTGCTAGAGAGGTACGGGGGACAGATACGCAGTATTTT. Translated: CSAREVRGTDTQYF.

This chain joins TRBV5-6 and TRBJ1-1; 7 nucleotides line up with TRBD1. CDR3 length: 12 residues. The V and J ends lost 4 bases and 8 bases, in that order; junction bases with no gene match: 5. Germline CDR1 SGHDT, CDR2 YYEEEE. The CDR3 sequence: CASSIDREEAFF. The CDR3 DNA reads as TGTGCCAGCAGCATCGACAGGGAGGAAGCTTTCTTT.

In its sample, this clonotype was seen many times. This chain connects TRBV10-3 to TRBJ2-1; 9 bases are a match to TRBD2. The CDR3 sequence is 15 residues long. The ends lost 2 bases at V and 6 bases at J; junction bases unmatched: 5. CDR1 and CDR2 from the germline V gene are ENHRY and SYGVKD. CDR3 sequence reads: CAISERLAGPNEQFF. In DNA, the CDR3 is TGTGCCATCAGTGAGAGGCTAGCGGGGCCCAATGAGCAGTTCTTC.

This clonotype has ten or more counts. This rearrangement joins TRBV11-2 to TRBJ2-2, with 9 bases matching TRBD2. The CDR3 is 16 amino acids. The germline CDR1 and CDR2 sequences are SGHAT and FQNNGV. The trim removed 2 bases at V and 5 bases at J, leaving 6 bases unmatched. CDR3 in DNA: TGTGCCAGCAGCTTACATCGGACTAGCGCGACCGGGGAGCTGTTTTTT. It translates to CASSLHRTSATGELFF.

As for this clonotype: A much larger clone lies a single base off, so this may be a read error. J is TRBJ2-1 and V is TRBV5-1; D is perhaps TRBD1 or TRBD2 (5 bases each). Per the germline V gene, CDR1 is SGHRS and CDR2 is YFSETQ. This CDR3 has 15 residues. The CDR3 spells CAGSLAGTLYNEQFF. Written as DNA, the CDR3 is TGCGCCGGCAGCTTGGCAGGGACCCTATACAATGAGCAGTTCTTC.